These T cell receptor beta chains were read from a single sample in a study of shared clonotypes between healthy human individuals. Repertoires were generated with immunoSEQ multiplex PCR, while TCRdb's copy carries only in-frame clones and drops some. There are roughly 1,000,000 clones in the sample; around three quarters occur only once, and 0.55% to 0.7% lies in the top ten. The material sequenced was memory CD4+ T cells from PBMCs. These receptor sequences come from a man aged 18 to 30 in good health. Some clones in this sample may be carry-over from other donors' samples. Both conserved end residues are part of each CDR3. The D gene is left open where the match is weak. A clone size is listed for some rows: how often the clone was seen (once, few, many), or a class if it is expanded.

D: NA; J: TRBJ2-1; size: NA; V: TRBV6-1; DNA: TGTGCCAGCAGTGTCGATTCGCGTTTCCACTCCTACAATGAGCAGTTCTTC; CDR3: CASSVDSRFHSYNEQFF
D: NA; J: TRBJ2-1; size: NA; V: TRBV5-6; DNA: TGTGCCAGCAGCCTCGGTAGTCTCGTCGTCCATGAGCAGTTCTTC; CDR3: CASSLGSLVVHEQFF
D: TRBD2; J: TRBJ2-3; size: NA; V: TRBV2; DNA: TGTGCCAGCAGTGTCCGAGCGGGAGCGGAAGATACGCAGTATTTT; CDR3: CASSVRAGAEDTQYF
D: TRBD2; J: TRBJ2-6; size: NA; V: TRBV7-2; DNA: TGTGCCAGCAGCTCACTGGGAGCGGGAGGGCCAACTGGGGCCAACGTCCTGACTTTC; CDR3: CASSSLGAGGPTGANVLTF
D: TRBD1; J: TRBJ1-6; size: NA; V: TRBV25-1; DNA: TGTGCCAGCAGAATTACAGGGGGTAATTCACCCCTCCACTTT; CDR3: CASRITGGNSPLHF
D: NA; J: TRBJ1-5; size: few; V: TRBV28; DNA: TGTGCCAGCAGGGCCGGCCGGGAGGTGCCCCAGCATTTT; CDR3: CASRAGREVPQHF
D: TRBD1; J: TRBJ2-7; size: NA; V: TRBV11-2; DNA: TGTGCCAGCAGCCTGGACAGGGCGCCCGCCTACGAGCAGTACTTC; CDR3: CASSLDRAPAYEQYF
D: TRBD1; J: TRBJ1-1; size: NA; V: TRBV27; DNA: TGTGCCAGCAGTTTCGGCCGACAGGGGGGTGACACTGAAGCTTTCTTT; CDR3: CASSFGRQGGDTEAFF
D: NA; J: TRBJ1-2; size: NA; V: TRBV6-6; DNA: TGTGCCAGCAGTTACTGGAATGACCCCGGCTACACCTTC; CDR3: CASSYWNDPGYTF
D: NA; J: TRBJ1-2; size: NA; V: TRBV4-3; DNA: TGCGCCAGCAGCCAAGATGGGCAAGGGTTGGACGGCTACACCTTC; CDR3: CASSQDGQGLDGYTF
D: NA; J: TRBJ1-1; size: NA; V: TRBV15; DNA: TGTGCCACCAGCAGAGACCGGGACGAAGCTTTCTTT; CDR3: CATSRDRDEAFF
D: NA; J: TRBJ2-7; size: NA; V: TRBV15; DNA: TGTGCCACCAGCAGAGATACGGCGGCGGGTGTCTTTGAGCAGTACTTC; CDR3: CATSRDTAAGVFEQYF
D: TRBD1; J: TRBJ2-7; size: many; V: TRBV28; DNA: TGTGCCAGCAGTTTAGAGGGACAGGTCTACGAGCAGTACTTC; CDR3: CASSLEGQVYEQYF
D: NA; J: TRBJ2-1; size: NA; V: TRBV11-2; DNA: TGTGCCAGCAGCTTAGAAGCAGCATACTCCTACAATGAGCAGTTCTTC; CDR3: CASSLEAAYSYNEQFF
D: NA; J: TRBJ1-2; size: NA; V: TRBV5-6; DNA: TGTGCCAGCAGCTTGGGGACTCAAGACACCTTC; CDR3: CASSLGTQDTF
D: TRBD2; J: TRBJ2-5; size: NA; V: TRBV7-6; DNA: TGTGCCAGCAGCCCAGCTCCGGGACTATGGGAGACCCAGTACTTC; CDR3: CASSPAPGLWETQYF
D: NA; J: TRBJ2-4; size: NA; V: TRBV10-3; DNA: TGTGCCATCAGTGAGGAGACCAGCTCAGCCAACCTAGCCAAAAACATTCAGTACTTC; CDR3: CAISEETSSANLAKNIQYF
D: NA; J: TRBJ1-1; size: few; V: TRBV19; DNA: TGTGCCAGTAGCCAGGGACGGGCCACTGAAGCTTTCTTT; CDR3: CASSQGRATEAFF
D: TRBD1; J: TRBJ2-1; size: NA; V: TRBV2; DNA: TGTGCCAGCAGTGTCTGGGGACAGCTTATCAATGAGCAGTTCTTC; CDR3: CASSVWGQLINEQFF
D: TRBD2; J: TRBJ2-5; size: NA; V: TRBV4-1; DNA: TGCGCCAGCAGCCCGACCCCTGCGGGAGTCCAAGAGACCCAGTACTTC; CDR3: CASSPTPAGVQETQYF
D: TRBD1; J: TRBJ1-5; size: NA; V: TRBV19; DNA: TGTGCCAGTAGTCCCTCCCAGGGACAGGGGAGGGATCAGCCCCAGCATTTT; CDR3: CASSPSQGQGRDQPQHF
D: NA; J: TRBJ2-3; size: NA; V: TRBV5-1; DNA: TGCGCCAGCAGCCTCGGACATGGTGGAGATACGCAGTATTTT; CDR3: CASSLGHGGDTQYF
D: TRBD1; J: TRBJ1-2; size: NA; V: TRBV7-8; DNA: TGTGCCAGCAGCTTACGGACAGGGGATGGCTACACCTTC; CDR3: CASSLRTGDGYTF
D: NA; J: TRBJ2-2; size: once; V: TRBV18; DNA: TGTGCCAGCTCACCGGACCAGAAGGTGACCGGGGAGCTGTTTTTT; CDR3: CASSPDQKVTGELFF
D: TRBD2; J: TRBJ2-7; size: NA; V: TRBV7-6; DNA: TGTGCCAGCAGCCCAGGACTAGCCGGCTACGAGCAGTACTTC; CDR3: CASSPGLAGYEQYF
D: TRBD1; J: TRBJ2-7; size: NA; V: TRBV28; DNA: TGTGCCAGCAGTAGCCCCACCCGGGACAGGTTAACGAACGAGCAGTACTTC; CDR3: CASSSPTRDRLTNEQYF
D: NA; J: TRBJ1-6; size: NA; V: TRBV4-1; DNA: TGCGCCAGCAGCCCGTTTGCGGGGGCTGATTCACCCCTCCACTTT; CDR3: CASSPFAGADSPLHF
D: TRBD1; J: TRBJ2-5; size: NA; V: TRBV30; DNA: TGTGCCTGGAGTCCAAGGGACAGGGCCCCCCAAGAGACCCAGTACTTC; CDR3: CAWSPRDRAPQETQYF
D: NA; J: TRBJ2-1; size: once; V: TRBV7-2; DNA: TGTGCCAGCGGTCACGGGAGCTCCTACAATGAGCAGTTCTTC; CDR3: CASGHGSSYNEQFF
D: TRBD1; J: TRBJ2-7; size: few; V: TRBV7-2; DNA: TGTGCCAGCAGCTTCAAAGGGGGCCAGGGGAGCGAGCGGTACTTC; CDR3: CASSFKGGQGSERYF
D: NA; J: TRBJ1-1; size: NA; V: TRBV14; DNA: TGTGCCAGCAGCCAGACAGCTAGGAACACTGAAGCTTTCTTT; CDR3: CASSQTARNTEAFF
D: NA; J: TRBJ2-5; size: NA; V: TRBV25-1; DNA: TGTGCCAGCAGTGAATTACGGGGGCTTCAAGAGACCCAGTACTTC; CDR3: CASSELRGLQETQYF
D: NA; J: TRBJ2-4; size: few; V: TRBV7-2; DNA: TGTGCCAGCAGCGCCGATGTGGGATACCGGTACTTC; CDR3: CASSADVGYRYF
D: NA; J: TRBJ1-1; size: NA; V: TRBV27; DNA: TGTGCCAGCAGTTTACGGGTGCAAGGGTCGAACACTGAAGCTTTCTTT; CDR3: CASSLRVQGSNTEAFF
D: TRBD2; J: TRBJ2-5; size: NA; V: TRBV4-1; DNA: TGCGCCAGCAGCCAAGCTCTAAGCGGGGGCTACTTCACGACCCAGTACTTC; CDR3: CASSQALSGGYFTTQYF
D: NA; J: TRBJ2-2; size: NA; V: TRBV9; DNA: TGTGCCAGCAGCATAGACAGTTACACCGGGGAGCTGTTTTTT; CDR3: CASSIDSYTGELFF
D: NA; J: TRBJ1-4; size: NA; V: TRBV7-9; DNA: TGTGCCAGCAGCCCCGGTAGTGAAAAACTGTTTTTT; CDR3: CASSPGSEKLFF
D: TRBD2; J: TRBJ2-2; size: many; V: TRBV11-2; DNA: TGTGCCAGCAGCGCATTTGCGGGGGACACCGGGGAGCTGTTTTTT; CDR3: CASSAFAGDTGELFF
D: TRBD1; J: TRBJ1-1; size: NA; V: TRBV5-1; DNA: TGCGCCAGCAGCACCACAGGGGACACTGAAGCTTTCTTT; CDR3: CASSTTGDTEAFF
D: TRBD1; J: TRBJ2-3; size: NA; V: TRBV6-1; DNA: TGTGCCAGCAGTGAACTGTTGTCTGGACAGGCTGGATACACAGATACGCAGTATTTT; CDR3: CASSELLSGQAGYTDTQYF
D: NA; J: TRBJ2-1; size: NA; V: TRBV28; DNA: TGTGCCAGCAGACCCCCGGACACGAAGCAGTTCTTC; CDR3: CASRPPDTKQFF
D: NA; J: TRBJ1-5; size: NA; V: TRBV30; DNA: TGTGCCTGGAGTGAGTATGGGACCCAGCATTTT; CDR3: CAWSEYGTQHF
D: NA; J: TRBJ2-2; size: NA; V: TRBV4-1; DNA: TGCGCCAGCAGCCAAGATTTGAATACAGGGTTTTTAGCCGGGGAGCTGTTTTTT; CDR3: CASSQDLNTGFLAGELFF
D: NA; J: TRBJ2-3; size: NA; V: TRBV10-1; DNA: TGCGCCAGCAGTGAAAGGGTGGGGACAGATACGCAGTATTTT; CDR3: CASSERVGTDTQYF
D: NA; J: TRBJ2-1; size: NA; V: TRBV4-1; DNA: TGCGCCAGCAGCCTTGTTCAACGGCGGGATGAGCAGTTCTTC; CDR3: CASSLVQRRDEQFF
D: TRBD2; J: TRBJ2-1; size: many; V: TRBV27; DNA: TGTGCCAGCAGGCCCCATGGTAGCGGGAAGAGAAATGAGCAGTTCTTC; CDR3: CASRPHGSGKRNEQFF
D: NA; J: TRBJ1-3; size: NA; V: TRBV7-9; DNA: TGTGCCAGCAGCTTAGCTAGTTCTGGAAACACCATATATTTT; CDR3: CASSLASSGNTIYF